This T cell receptor beta chain appears in the sequencing data of a study of PD-1 blockade in classical Hodgkin lymphoma. Repertoires were generated with immunoSEQ multiplex PCR, while TCRdb's copy carries only in-frame clones and drops some. The repertoire holds around 93,000 clones, with around four fifths as singletons. The study's findings and limits: Newly diagnosed patients were reported to exhibit reduced baseline TCR diversity relative to healthy donors.

Noted time point: cycle 4 day 1 (C4D1), after more than five weeks of nivolumab. All patients relapsed after autologous stem cell transplantation, and brentuximab vedotin exposure varied. With respect to this clone: The antigen is not known.

This TCR derives from a human donor with classical Hodgkin lymphoma. Sample: peripheral blood mononuclear cells (PBMCs), taken before the fourth cycle of nivolumab.

CDR3 sequence reads: CASSLGTNSETQYF. The DNA of the CDR3 is TGCGCCAGCAGCCTCGGGACTAATTCCGAGACCCAGTACTTC. This chain uses TRBV5-1 with TRBJ2-5; 7 nucleotides align to TRBD2. The CDR3 sequence is 14 residues long. Germline trimming cut 4 bases from V and 5 bases from J; bases unmatched to any gene: 8. CDR1 is SGHRS and CDR2 is YFSETQ in the germline V gene.